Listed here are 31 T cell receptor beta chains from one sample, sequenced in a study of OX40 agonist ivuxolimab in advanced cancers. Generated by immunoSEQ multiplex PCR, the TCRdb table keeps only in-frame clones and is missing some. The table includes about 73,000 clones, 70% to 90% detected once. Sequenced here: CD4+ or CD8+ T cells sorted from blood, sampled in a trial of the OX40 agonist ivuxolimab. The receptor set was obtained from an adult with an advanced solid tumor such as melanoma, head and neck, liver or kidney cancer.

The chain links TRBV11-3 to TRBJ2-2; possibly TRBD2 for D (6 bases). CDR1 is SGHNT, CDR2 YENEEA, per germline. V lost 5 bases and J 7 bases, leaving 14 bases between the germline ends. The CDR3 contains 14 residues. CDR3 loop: CASSLGGGSGELFF. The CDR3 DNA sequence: TGTGCCAGCAGCCTCGGGGGTGGTAGCGGGGAGCTGTTTTTT.

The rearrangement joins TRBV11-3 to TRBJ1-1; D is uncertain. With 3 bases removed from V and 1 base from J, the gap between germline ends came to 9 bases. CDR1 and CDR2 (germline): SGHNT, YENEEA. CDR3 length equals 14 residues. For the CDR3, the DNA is TGTGCCAGCAGCTTCCCCACCTCGAACACTGAAGCTTTCTTT. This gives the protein CASSFPTSNTEAFF.

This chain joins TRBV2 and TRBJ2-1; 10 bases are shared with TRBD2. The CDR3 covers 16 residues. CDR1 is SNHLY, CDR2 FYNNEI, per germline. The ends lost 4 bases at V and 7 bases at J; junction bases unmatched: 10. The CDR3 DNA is TGTGCCAGCAGTGCCCCGGGACTAGCGTGGGTTAATGAGCAGTTCTTC. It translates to CASSAPGLAWVNEQFF.

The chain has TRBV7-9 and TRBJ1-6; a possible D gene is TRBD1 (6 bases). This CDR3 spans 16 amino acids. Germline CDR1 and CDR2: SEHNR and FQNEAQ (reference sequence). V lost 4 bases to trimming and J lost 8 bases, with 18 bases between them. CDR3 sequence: CASSYVWGLGHSPLHF. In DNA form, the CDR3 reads TGTGCCAGCAGCTACGTCTGGGGGCTCGGTCATTCACCCCTCCACTTT.

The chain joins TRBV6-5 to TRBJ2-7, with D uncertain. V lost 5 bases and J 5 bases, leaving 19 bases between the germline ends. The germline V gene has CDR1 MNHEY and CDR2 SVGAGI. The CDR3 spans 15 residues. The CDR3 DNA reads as TGTGCCAGCAGTGTTAGGTCGGGTATAATGGACGAGCAGTACTTC. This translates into CASSVRSGIMDEQYF.

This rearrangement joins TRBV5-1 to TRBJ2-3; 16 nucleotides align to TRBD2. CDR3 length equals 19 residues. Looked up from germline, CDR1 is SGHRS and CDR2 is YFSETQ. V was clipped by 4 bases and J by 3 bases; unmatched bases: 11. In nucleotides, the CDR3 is TGCGCCAGCAGCGGGGGACTAGCGGGAGGGGCCCATAGAACAGATACGCAGTATTTT. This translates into CASSGGLAGGAHRTDTQYF.

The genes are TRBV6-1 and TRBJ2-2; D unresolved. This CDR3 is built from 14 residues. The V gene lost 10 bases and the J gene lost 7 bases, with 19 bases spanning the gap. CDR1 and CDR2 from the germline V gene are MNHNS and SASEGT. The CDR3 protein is CATVLTQVGGELFF. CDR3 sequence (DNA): TGTGCCACGGTCCTCACCCAGGTGGGCGGGGAGCTGTTTTTT.

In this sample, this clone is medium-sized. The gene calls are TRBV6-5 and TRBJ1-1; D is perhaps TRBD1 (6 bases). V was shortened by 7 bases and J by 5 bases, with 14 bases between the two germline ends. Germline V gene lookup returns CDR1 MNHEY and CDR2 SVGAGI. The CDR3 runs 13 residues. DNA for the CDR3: TGTGCCAGCACCCACCTAGGACAGACTGAAGCTTTCTTT. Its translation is CASTHLGQTEAFF.

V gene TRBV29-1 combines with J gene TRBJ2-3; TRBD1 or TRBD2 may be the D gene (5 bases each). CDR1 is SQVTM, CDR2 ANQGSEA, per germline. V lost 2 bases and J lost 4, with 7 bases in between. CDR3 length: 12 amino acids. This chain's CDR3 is CSVELGADTQYF. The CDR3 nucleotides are TGCAGCGTTGAACTGGGGGCAGATACGCAGTATTTT.

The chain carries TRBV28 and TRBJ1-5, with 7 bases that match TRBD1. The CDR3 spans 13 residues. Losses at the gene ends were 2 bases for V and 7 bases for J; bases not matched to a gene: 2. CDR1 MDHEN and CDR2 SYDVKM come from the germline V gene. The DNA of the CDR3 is TGTGCCAGCAGTTTAGACAGGGTCCAGCCCCAGCATTTT. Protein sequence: CASSLDRVQPQHF.

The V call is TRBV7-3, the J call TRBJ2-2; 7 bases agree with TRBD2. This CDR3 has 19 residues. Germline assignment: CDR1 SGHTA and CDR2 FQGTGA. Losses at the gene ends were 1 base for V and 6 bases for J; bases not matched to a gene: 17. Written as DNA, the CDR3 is TGTGCCAGCAGCTTAAAACTATGGGGGAGGGCATCAGAGGCCGGGGAGCTGTTTTTT. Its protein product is CASSLKLWGRASEAGELFF. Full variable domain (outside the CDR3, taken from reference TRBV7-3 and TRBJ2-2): GAGVSQTPSNKVTEKGKYVELRCDPISGHTALYWYRQSLGQGPEFLIYFQGTGAADDSGLPNDRFFAVRPEGSVSTLKIQRTERGDSAVYLCASSLKLWGRASEAGELFFGEGSRLTVL.

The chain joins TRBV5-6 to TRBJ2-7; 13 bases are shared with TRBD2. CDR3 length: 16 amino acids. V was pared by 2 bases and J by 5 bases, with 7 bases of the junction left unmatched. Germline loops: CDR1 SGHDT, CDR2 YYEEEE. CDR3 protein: CASSFGLAGEIDEQYF. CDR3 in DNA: TGTGCCAGCAGCTTTGGACTAGCGGGAGAGATTGACGAGCAGTACTTC.

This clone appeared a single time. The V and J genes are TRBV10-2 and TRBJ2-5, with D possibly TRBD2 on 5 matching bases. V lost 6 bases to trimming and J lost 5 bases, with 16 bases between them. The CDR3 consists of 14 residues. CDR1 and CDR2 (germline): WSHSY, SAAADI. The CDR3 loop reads CASRDWTAGETQYF. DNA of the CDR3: TGCGCCAGCAGAGACTGGACCGCGGGCGAGACCCAGTACTTC.

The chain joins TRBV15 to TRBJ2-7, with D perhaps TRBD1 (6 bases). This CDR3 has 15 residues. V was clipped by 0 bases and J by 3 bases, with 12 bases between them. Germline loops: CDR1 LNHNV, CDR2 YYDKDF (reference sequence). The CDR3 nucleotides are TGTGCCACCAGCAGAGATGATGTCAGGGGCTACGAGCAGTACTTC. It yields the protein CATSRDDVRGYEQYF.

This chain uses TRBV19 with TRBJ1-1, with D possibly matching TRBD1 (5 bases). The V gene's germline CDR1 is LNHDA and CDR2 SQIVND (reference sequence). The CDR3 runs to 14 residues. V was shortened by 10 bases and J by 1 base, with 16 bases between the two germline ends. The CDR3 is CAKRWGGWNTEAFF. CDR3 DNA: TGTGCCAAGAGGTGGGGGGGGTGGAACACTGAAGCTTTCTTT.

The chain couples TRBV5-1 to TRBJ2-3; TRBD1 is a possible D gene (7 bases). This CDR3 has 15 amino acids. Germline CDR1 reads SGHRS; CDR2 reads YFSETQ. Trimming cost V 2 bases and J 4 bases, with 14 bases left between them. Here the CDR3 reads CASSLGSGGPDTQYF. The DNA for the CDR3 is TGCGCCAGCAGCTTAGGGTCAGGGGGGCCAGATACGCAGTATTTT. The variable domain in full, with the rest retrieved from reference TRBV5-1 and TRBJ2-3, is KAGVTQTPRYLIKTRGQQVTLSCSPISGHRSVSWYQQTPGQGLQFLFEYFSETQRNKGNFPGRFSGRQFSNSRSEMNVSTLELGDSALYLCASSLGSGGPDTQYFGPGTRLTVL.

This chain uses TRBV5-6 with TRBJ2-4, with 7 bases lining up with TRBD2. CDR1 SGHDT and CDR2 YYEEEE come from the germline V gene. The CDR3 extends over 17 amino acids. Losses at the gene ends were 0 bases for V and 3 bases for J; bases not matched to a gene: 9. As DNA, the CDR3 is TGTGCCAGCAGCTTGGCCTGGGACTATTGGGACAAAAACATTCAGTACTTC. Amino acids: CASSLAWDYWDKNIQYF.

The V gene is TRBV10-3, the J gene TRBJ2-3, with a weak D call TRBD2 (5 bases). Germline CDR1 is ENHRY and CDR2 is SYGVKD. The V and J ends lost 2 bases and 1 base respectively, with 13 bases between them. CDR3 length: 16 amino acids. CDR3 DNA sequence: TGTGCCATCAGTGAGGGGGAGAGGGCCCGCACAGATACGCAGTATTTT. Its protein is CAISEGERARTDTQYF.

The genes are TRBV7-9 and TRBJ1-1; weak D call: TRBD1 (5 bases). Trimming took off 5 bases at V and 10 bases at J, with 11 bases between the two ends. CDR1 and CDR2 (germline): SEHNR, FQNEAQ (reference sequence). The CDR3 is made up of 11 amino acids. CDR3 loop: CASSGGLVAFF. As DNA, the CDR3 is TGTGCCAGCAGCGGGGGTCTGGTAGCTTTCTTT.

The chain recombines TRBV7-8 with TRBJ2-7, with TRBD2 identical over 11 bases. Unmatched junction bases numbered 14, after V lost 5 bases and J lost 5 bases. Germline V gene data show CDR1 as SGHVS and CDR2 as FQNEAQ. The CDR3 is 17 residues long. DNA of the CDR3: TGTGCCAGCAGCCAGTTGGTTGTGTCTAGCGGGAGGAACGAGCAGTACTTC. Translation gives CASSQLVVSSGRNEQYF.

Here the CDR3 reads CASSYTQSDQPQHF. CDR3 bases: TGTGCCAGCAGTTACACACAGAGCGATCAGCCCCAGCATTTT. The rearrangement joins TRBV6-6 to TRBJ1-5; the D is unclear. This CDR3 region has 14 residues. Trimming took off 2 bases at V and 5 bases at J, with 10 bases between the two ends. Germline loops: CDR1 MNHNY, CDR2 SVGAGI (reference sequence).

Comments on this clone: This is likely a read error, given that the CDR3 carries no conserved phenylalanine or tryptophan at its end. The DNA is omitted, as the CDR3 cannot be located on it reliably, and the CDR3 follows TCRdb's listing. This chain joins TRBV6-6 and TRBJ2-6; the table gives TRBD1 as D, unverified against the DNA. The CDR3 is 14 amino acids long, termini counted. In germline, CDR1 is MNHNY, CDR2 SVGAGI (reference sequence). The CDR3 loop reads CASRSGQGERFSLL.

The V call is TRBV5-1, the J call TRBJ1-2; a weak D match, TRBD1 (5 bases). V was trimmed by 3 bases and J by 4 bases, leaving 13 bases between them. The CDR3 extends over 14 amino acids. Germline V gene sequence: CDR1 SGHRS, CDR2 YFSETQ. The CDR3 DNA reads TGCGCCAGCAGCTGGTCGTGGGACGGCTATGGCTACACCTTC. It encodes CASSWSWDGYGYTF.

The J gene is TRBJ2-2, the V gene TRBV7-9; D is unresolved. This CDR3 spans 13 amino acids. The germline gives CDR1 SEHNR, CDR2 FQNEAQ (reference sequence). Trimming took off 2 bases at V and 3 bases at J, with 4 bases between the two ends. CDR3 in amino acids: CASSLFYTGELFF. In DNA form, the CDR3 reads TGTGCCAGCAGCTTATTCTACACCGGGGAGCTGTTTTTT.

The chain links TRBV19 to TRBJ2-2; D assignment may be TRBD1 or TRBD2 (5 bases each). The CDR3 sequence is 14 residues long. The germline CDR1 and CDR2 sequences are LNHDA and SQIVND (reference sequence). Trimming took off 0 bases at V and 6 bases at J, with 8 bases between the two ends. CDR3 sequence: CASSIEGRAGELFF. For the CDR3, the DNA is TGTGCCAGTAGTATAGAGGGGCGGGCCGGGGAGCTGTTTTTT.

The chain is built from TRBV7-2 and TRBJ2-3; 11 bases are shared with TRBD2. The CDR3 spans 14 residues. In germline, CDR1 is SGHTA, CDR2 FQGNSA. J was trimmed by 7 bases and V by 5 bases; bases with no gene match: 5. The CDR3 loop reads CASSGTSGSYTQYF. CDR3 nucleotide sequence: TGTGCCAGCAGCGGGACTAGCGGAAGTTATACGCAGTATTTT.

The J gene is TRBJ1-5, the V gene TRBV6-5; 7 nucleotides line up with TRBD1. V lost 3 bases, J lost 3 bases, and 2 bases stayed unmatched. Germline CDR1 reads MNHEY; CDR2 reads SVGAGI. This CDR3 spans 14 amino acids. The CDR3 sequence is CASSYGQANQPQHF. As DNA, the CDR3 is TGTGCCAGCAGTTATGGACAGGCCAATCAGCCCCAGCATTTT.

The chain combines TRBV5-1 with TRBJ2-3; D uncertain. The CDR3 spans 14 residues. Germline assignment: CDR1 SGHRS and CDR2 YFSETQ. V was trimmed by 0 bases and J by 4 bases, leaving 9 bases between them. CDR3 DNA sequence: TGCGCCAGCAGCTTGGTTCAGCTGGCAGATACGCAGTATTTT. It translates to CASSLVQLADTQYF. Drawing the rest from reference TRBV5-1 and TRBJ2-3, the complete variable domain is KAGVTQTPRYLIKTRGQQVTLSCSPISGHRSVSWYQQTPGQGLQFLFEYFSETQRNKGNFPGRFSGRQFSNSRSEMNVSTLELGDSALYLCASSLVQLADTQYFGPGTRLTVL.

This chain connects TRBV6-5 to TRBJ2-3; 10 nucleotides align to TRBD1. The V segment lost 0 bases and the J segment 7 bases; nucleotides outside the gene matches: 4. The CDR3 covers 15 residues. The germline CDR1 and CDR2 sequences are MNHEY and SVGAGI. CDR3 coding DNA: TGTGCCAGCAGTTACTCTAGGACAGGGGGGAATACGCAGTATTTT. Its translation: CASSYSRTGGNTQYF.

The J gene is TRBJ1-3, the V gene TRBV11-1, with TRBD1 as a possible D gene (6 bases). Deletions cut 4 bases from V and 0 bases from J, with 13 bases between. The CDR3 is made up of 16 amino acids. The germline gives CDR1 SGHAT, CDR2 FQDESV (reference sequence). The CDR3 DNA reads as TGTGCCAGCAGCTCAGGACAGCACTTCTCTGGAAACACCATATATTTT. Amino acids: CASSSGQHFSGNTIYF.

The CDR3 DNA is TGTGCCAGCAGCCCTAGGCAGAGCGAAAACATTCAGTACTTC. Amino acid sequence: CASSPRQSENIQYF. This chain uses TRBV9 with TRBJ2-4; D gene unclear. Trimming left V 4 bases short and J 5 bases short, with 13 bases between. There are 14 residues in the CDR3. CDR1 and CDR2 from the germline V gene are SGDLS and YYNGEE.